The source of this T cell receptor (beta chain) is a study of shared clonotypes between healthy human individuals. The V gene end was trimmed by 6 bases and the J gene end by 0 bases; junction bases not matched to a gene: 4. Germline assignment: CDR1 MNHEY and CDR2 SMNVEV (reference sequence). CDR3 length equals 14 residues. On this clone itself: The antigen is unknown.

Only in-frame clones appear in the TCRdb table, and some are missing; sequencing was by immunoSEQ multiplex PCR. The sample lists nearly 750,000 clones, around 77% occurring once. Study results and limitations: The naive CD4 repertoires of a few donors were compared, and roughly 5.1% of clonotypes were shared.

The TCR sequence derives from a woman aged 25 to 39 in good health. The gene calls are TRBV27 and TRBJ2-7, with 8 bases matching TRBD1. The sequenced material came from memory CD4+ T cells sorted from blood. Sample subset: CD45RA-negative fraction. CDR3 sequence (DNA): TGTGCCAGCAGCGGGACAGGAACCTCCTACGAGCAGTACTTC. Residues: CASSGTGTSYEQYF.